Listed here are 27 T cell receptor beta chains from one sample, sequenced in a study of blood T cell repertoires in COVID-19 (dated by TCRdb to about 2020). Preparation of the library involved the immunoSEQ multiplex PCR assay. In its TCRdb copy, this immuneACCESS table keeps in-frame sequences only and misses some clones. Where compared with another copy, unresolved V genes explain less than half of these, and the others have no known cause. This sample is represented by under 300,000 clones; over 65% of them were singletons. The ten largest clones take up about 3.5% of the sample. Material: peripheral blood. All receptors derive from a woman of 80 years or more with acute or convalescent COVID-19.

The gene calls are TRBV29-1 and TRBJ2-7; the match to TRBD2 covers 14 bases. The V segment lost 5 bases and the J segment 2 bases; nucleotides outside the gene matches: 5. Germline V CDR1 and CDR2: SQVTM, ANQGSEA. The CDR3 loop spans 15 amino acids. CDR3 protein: CSVQGLAGAAYEQYF. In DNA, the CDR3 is TGCAGCGTTCAGGGACTAGCGGGGGCGGCCTACGAGCAGTACTTC.

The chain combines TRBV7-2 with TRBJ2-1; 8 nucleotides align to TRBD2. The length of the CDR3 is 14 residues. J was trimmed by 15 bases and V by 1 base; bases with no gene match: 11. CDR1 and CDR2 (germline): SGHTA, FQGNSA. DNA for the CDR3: TGTGCCAGCAGCTTAGAGGGACTAGGGGCCAGGGGGTTCTTC. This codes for CASSLEGLGARGFF.

The CDR3 reads CASSLFALGTSGKLAYEQYF. Written as DNA, the CDR3 is TGCGCCAGCAGCTTGTTTGCCTTGGGGACTAGCGGGAAACTAGCCTACGAGCAGTACTTC. The rearrangement links TRBV5-1 to TRBJ2-7, with 13 positions matching TRBD2. The ends lost 1 base at V and 2 bases at J; junction bases unmatched: 15. The length of the CDR3 is 20 residues. Germline V gives CDR1 SGHRS, CDR2 YFSETQ.

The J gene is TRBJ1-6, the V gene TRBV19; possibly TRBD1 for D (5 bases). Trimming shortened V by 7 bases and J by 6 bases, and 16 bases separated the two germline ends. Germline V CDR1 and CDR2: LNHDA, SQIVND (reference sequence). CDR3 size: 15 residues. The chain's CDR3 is CASTFTGTPNSPLHF. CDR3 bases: TGTGCCAGTACCTTTACCGGGACTCCTAATTCACCCCTCCACTTT.

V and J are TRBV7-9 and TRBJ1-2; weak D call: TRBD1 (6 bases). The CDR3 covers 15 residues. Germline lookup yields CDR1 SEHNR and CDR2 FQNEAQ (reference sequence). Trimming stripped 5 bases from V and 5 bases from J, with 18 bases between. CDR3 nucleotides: TGTGCCAGCAGCCCCGGCGGGGGCGACCCTTATGGCTACACCTTC. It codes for CASSPGGGDPYGYTF. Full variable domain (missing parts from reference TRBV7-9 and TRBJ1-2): DTGVSQNPRHKITKRGQNVTFRCDPISEHNRLYWYRQTLGQGPEFLTYFQNEAQLEKSRLLSDRFSAERPKGSFSTLEIQRTEQGDSAMYLCASSPGGGDPYGYTFGSGTRLTVV.

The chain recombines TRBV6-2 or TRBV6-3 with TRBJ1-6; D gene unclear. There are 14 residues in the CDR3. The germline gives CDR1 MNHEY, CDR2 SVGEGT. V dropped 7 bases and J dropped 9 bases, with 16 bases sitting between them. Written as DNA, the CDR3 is TGTGCCAGCACCCCCCGGGAACTGGGTTCACCCCTCCACTTT. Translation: CASTPRELGSPLHF.

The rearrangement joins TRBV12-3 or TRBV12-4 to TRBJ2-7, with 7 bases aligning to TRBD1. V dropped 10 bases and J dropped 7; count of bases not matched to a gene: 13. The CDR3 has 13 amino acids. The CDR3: CATRDSIFGEQYF. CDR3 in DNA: TGTGCCACCAGGGACAGTATCTTTGGTGAGCAGTACTTC.

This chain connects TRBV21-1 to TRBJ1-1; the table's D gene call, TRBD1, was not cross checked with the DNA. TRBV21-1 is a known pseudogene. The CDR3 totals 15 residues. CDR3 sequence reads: CASSKDTEMNTEAFF. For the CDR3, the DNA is TGTGCCAGCAGCAAAGACACCGAAATGAACACTGAAGCTTTCTTT.

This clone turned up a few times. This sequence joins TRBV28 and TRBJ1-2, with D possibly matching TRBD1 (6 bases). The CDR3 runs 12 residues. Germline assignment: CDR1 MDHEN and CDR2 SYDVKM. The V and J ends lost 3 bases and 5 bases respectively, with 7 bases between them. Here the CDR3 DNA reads TGTGCCAGCAGTTTGAGGGGGTATGGCTACACCTTC. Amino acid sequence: CASSLRGYGYTF.

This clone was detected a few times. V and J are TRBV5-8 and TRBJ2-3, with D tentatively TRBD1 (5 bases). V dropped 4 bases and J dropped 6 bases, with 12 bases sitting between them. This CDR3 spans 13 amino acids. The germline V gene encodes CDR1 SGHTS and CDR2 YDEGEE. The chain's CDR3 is CASSRVGQDTQYF. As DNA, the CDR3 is TGTGCCAGCAGCCGTGTGGGGCAGGATACGCAGTATTTT.

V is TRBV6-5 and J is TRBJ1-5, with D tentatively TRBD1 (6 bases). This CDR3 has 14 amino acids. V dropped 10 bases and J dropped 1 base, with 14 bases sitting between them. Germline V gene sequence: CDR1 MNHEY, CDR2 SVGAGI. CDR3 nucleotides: TGTGCCACCCGGGGGGGGCCAAGCAATCAGCCCCAGCATTTT. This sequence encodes CATRGGPSNQPQHF.

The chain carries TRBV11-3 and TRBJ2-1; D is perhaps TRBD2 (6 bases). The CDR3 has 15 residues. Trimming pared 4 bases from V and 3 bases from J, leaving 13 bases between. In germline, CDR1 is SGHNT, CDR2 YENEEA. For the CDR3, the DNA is TGTGCCAGCAGCTATCAGGGAGGCCTCTACAATGAGCAGTTCTTC. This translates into CASSYQGGLYNEQFF. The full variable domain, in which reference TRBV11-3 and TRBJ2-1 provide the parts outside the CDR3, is EAGVVQSPRYKIIEKKQPVAFWCNPISGHNTLYWYLQNLGQGPELLIRYENEEAVDDSQLPKDRFSAERLKGVDSTLKIQPAELGDSAVYLCASSYQGGLYNEQFFGPGTRLTVL.

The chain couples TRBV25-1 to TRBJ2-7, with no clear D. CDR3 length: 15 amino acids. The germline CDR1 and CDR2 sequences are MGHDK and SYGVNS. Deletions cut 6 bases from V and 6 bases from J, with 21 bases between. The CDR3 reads CASSLLRRAYREQYF. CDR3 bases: TGTGCCAGCAGCCTCCTGAGGCGAGCGTATCGCGAGCAGTACTTC.

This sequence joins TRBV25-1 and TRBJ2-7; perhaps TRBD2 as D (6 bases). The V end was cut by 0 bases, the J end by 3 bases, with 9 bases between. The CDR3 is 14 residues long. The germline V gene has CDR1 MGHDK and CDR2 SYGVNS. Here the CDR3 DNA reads TGTGCCAGCAGTGAATATGGGACTCTCTACGAGCAGTACTTC. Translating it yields CASSEYGTLYEQYF.

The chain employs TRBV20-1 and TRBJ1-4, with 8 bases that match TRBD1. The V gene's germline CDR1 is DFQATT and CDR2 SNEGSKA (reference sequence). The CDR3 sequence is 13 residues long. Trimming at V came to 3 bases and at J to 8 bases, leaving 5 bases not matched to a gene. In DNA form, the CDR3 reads TGCAGTGCTAGTCAGGGGGCAGGGGAAAAACTGTTTTTT. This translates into CSASQGAGEKLFF.

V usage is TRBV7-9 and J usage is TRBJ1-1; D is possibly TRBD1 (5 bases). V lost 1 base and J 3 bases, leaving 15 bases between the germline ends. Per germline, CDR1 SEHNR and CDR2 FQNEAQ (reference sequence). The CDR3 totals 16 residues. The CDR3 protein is CASSLEGRAKDTEAFF. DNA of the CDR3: TGTGCCAGCAGCTTAGAGGGCAGGGCGAAGGACACTGAAGCTTTCTTT.

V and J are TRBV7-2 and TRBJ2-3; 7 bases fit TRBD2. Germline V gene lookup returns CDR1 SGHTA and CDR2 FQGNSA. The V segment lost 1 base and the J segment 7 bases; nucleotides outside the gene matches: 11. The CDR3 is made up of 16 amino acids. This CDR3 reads CASSLGTQRGHNTQYF. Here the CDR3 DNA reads TGTGCCAGCAGCTTAGGCACCCAGCGGGGCCACAATACGCAGTATTTT.

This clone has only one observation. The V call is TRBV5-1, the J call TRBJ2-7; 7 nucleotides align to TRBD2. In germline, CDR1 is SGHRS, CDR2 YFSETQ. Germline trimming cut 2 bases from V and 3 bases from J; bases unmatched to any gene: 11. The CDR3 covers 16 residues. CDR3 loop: CASSLEWGGRNYEQYF. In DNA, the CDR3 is TGCGCCAGCAGCTTAGAGTGGGGGGGACGGAACTACGAGCAGTACTTC.

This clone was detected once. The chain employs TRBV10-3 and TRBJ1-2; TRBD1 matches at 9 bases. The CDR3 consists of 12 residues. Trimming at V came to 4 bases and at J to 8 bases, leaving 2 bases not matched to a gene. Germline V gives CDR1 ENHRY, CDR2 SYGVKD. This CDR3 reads CAISGQGGGYTF. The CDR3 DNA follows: TGTGCCATCAGTGGACAGGGGGGAGGCTACACCTTC.

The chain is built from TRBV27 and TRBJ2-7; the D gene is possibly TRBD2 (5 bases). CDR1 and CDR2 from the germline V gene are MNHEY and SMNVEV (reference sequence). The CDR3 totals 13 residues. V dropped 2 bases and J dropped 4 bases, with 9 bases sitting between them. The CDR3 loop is CASSLQTGYEQYF. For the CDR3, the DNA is TGTGCCAGCAGTTTACAGACGGGGTACGAGCAGTACTTC.

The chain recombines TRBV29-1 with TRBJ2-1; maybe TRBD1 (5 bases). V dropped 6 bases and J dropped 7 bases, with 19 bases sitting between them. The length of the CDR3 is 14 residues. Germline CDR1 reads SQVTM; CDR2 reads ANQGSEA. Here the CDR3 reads CSVGRVGRENEQFF. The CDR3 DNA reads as TGCAGCGTAGGACGGGTAGGCAGGGAAAATGAGCAGTTCTTC.

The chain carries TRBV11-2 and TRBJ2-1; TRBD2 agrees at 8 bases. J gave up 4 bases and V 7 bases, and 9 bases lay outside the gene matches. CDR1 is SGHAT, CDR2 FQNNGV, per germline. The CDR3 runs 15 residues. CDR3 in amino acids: CASTRGVAGYNEQFF. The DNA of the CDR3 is TGTGCCAGCACAAGGGGGGTAGCGGGATACAATGAGCAGTTCTTC.

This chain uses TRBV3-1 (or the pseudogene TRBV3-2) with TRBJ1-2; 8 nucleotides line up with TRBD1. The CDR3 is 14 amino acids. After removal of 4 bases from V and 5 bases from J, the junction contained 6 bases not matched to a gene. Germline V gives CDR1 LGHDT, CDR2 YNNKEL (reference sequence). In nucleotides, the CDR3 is TGTGCCAGCAGCCGCGGACAGGGCAGTTATGGCTACACCTTC. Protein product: CASSRGQGSYGYTF.

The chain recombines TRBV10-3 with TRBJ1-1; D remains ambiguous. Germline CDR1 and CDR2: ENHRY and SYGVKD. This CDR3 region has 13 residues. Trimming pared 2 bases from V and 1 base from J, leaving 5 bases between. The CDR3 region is CAISENKNTEAFF. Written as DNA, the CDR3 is TGTGCCATCAGTGAGAACAAGAACACTGAAGCTTTCTTT.

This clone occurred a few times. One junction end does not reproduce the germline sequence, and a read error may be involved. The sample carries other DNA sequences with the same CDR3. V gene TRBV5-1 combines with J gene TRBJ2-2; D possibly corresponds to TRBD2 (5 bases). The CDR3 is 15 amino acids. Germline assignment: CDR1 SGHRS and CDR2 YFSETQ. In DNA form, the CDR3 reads TGCGCCAGCAGATTGGCCGGAGGGAACACCGGGGAGCTGTTTTTT. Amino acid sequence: CASRLAGGNTGELFF.

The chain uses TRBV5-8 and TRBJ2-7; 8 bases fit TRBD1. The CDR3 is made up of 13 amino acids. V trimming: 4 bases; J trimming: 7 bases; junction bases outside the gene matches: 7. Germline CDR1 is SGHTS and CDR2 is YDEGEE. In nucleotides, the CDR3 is TGTGCCAGCAGCCCAGGGGGCCTGAGGGAGCAGTACTTC. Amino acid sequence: CASSPGGLREQYF. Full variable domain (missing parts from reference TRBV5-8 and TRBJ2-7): EAGVTQSPTHLIKTRGQQATLRCSPISGHTSVYWYQQALGLGLQFLLWYDEGEERNRGNFPPRFSGRQFPNYSSELNVNALELEDSALYLCASSPGGLREQYFGPGTRLTVT.

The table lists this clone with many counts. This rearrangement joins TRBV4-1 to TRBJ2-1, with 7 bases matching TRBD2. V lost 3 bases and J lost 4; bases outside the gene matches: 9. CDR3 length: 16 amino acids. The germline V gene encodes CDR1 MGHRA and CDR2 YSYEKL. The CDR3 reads CASSQPPSSGYNEQFF. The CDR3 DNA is TGCGCCAGCAGCCAGCCCCCGTCTAGCGGTTACAATGAGCAGTTCTTC.